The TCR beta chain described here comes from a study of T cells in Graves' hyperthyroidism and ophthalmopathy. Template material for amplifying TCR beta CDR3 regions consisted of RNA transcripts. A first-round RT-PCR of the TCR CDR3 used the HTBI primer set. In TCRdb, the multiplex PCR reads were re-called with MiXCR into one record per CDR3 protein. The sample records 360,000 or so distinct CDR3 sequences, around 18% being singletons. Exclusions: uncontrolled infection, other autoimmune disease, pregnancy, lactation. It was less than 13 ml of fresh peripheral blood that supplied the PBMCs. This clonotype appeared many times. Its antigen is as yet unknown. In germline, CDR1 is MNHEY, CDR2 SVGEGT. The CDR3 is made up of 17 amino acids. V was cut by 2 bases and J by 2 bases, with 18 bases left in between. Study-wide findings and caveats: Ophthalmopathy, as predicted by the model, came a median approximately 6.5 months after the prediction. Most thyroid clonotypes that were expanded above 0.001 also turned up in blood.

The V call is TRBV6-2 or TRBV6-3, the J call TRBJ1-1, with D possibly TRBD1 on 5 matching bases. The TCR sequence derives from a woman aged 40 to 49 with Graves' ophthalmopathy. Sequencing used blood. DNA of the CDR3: TGTGCCAGCAGTTACACCCACCTCACCGGGGGAAACACTGAAGCTTTCTTT. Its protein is CASSYTHLTGGNTEAFF.